This T cell receptor beta chain was profiled in a study of Ad26.COV2.S vaccination and SARS-CoV-2 variants. Trimming left V 4 bases short and J 2 bases short, with 14 bases between. In germline, CDR1 is MNHEY, CDR2 SVGAGI. This CDR3 spans 15 amino acids. Treatment: over 15 received Ad26.COV2.S at low or high dose, single or two shots; about 5 received placebo; per-sample allocation not given. The study sampled participants on day 63 after the first vaccine or placebo injection. Here immunoSEQ multiplex PCR was the method, and the copy in TCRdb shows in-frame clones only, minus some. Counted here are fewer than 500,000 clones, 85% to 90% occurring once; the ten biggest clones make up just over 2.5%.

V is TRBV6-5 and J is TRBJ1-2; D is unclear. The sample was peripheral blood, taken in a trial of Ad26.COV2.S vaccine versus placebo. The source of this sequence is a person between 18 and 65 years old who received the Ad26.COV2.S COVID-19 vaccine or a placebo. This CDR3 is CASSSPAKYNYGYTF. The CDR3 nucleotides read TGTGCCAGCAGTTCCCCGGCAAAGTACAACTATGGCTACACCTTC.